This T cell receptor beta chain was observed in a study of OX40 agonist ivuxolimab in advanced cancers. The CDR3 has 16 residues. Germline V CDR1 and CDR2: LNHDA, SQIVND (reference sequence). V shed 4 bases and J 1 base; nucleotides not matched to a gene: 5. Using immunoSEQ multiplex PCR, the repertoire was profiled, and TCRdb retains in-frame clones only, with some absent. The sample lists 40,000 to 50,000 clones; 80% to 90% were seen once. The sequencing here drew on CD4+ or CD8+ T cells sorted from blood, taken in a trial of the OX40 agonist ivuxolimab. The chain combines TRBV19 with TRBJ2-3; TRBD1 agrees at 10 bases. This receptor was identified in an adult with an advanced solid tumor such as melanoma, head and neck, liver or kidney cancer. In DNA form, the CDR3 reads TGTGCCAGTAGTAGACAGGGGGCGCGAGGCACAGATACGCAGTATTTT. It specifies CASSRQGARGTDTQYF.